What follows are 8 T cell receptor beta chains derived from one specimen sequenced in a study of Ad26.COV2.S vaccination and SARS-CoV-2 variants. Method: immunoSEQ multiplex PCR; TCRdb's copy keeps in-frame clones and lacks some. The sample lists 400,000 to 500,000 clones, 70% to 90% occurring once. Noted treatment: around 19 received Ad26.COV2.S at low or high dose, single or two shots; about 5 received placebo; per-sample allocation not given. Day 63 after the first vaccine or placebo injection was the time point for sampling. Sequenced here: peripheral blood, sampled in a trial of Ad26.COV2.S vaccine versus placebo. The source of these receptors is a person between 18 and 60 years old who received the Ad26.COV2.S COVID-19 vaccine or a placebo.

The V and J genes are TRBV5-4 and TRBJ2-1; no definite D call. Deletions cut 0 bases from V and 4 bases from J, with 11 bases between. This CDR3 region has 15 residues. Germline V gene data show CDR1 as SGHNT and CDR2 as YYREEE (reference sequence). CDR3 loop: CASSLDSGPYNEQFF. The CDR3, as DNA: TGTGCCAGCAGCTTGGATAGTGGGCCGTACAATGAGCAGTTCTTC.

This rearrangement joins TRBV28 to TRBJ1-6, with D possibly TRBD1 on 5 matching bases. The CDR3 totals 18 residues. The germline CDR1 and CDR2 sequences are MDHEN and SYDVKM. V lost 3 bases, J lost 0 bases, and 15 bases lay in between. The CDR3 loop is CASSFLGTVPSYNSPLHF. As DNA, the CDR3 is TGTGCCAGCAGTTTTTTAGGGACCGTGCCCTCCTATAATTCACCCCTCCACTTT.

This clone was detected once. J is TRBJ2-5 and V is TRBV7-2; 9 bases are shared with TRBD2. Trimming removed 4 bases from V and 5 bases from J; junction bases left unmatched: 8. In germline, CDR1 is SGHTA, CDR2 FQGNSA. The length of the CDR3 is 15 residues. DNA of the CDR3: TGTGCCAGCAGCTATAGCGGGGGAGGGGAGGAGACCCAGTACTTC. Its translation is CASSYSGGGEETQYF.

Comment on this clone: Other DNA sequences in this specimen translate into the identical CDR3. V is TRBV6-2 or TRBV6-3 and J is TRBJ1-3; D may be TRBD1 (5 bases). The CDR3 length is 15 residues. V lost 6 bases, J lost 0 bases, and 12 bases lay in between. Germline loops: CDR1 MNHEY, CDR2 SVGEGT. The CDR3 here is CASSRDSFSGNTIYF. The CDR3 DNA follows: TGTGCCAGCAGCCGGGACTCTTTCTCTGGAAACACCATATATTTT.

CDR3 loop: CASSQGLGTNYGYTF. The CDR3 DNA sequence: TGCGCCAGCAGCCAAGGGTTAGGAACTAACTATGGCTACACCTTC. The chain uses TRBV4-3 and TRBJ1-2; no clear D. Trimming cost V 1 base and J 0 bases, with 9 bases left between them. This CDR3 comprises 15 residues. Germline V lookup: CDR1 LGHNA, CDR2 YSLEER.

This chain links TRBV7-2 with TRBJ2-1; 8 bases map to TRBD2. Trimming at V came to 2 bases and at J to 8 bases, leaving 8 bases not matched to a gene. The CDR3 covers 15 residues. The germline V gene has CDR1 SGHTA and CDR2 FQGNSA. CDR3 nucleotide sequence: TGTGCCAGCAGCTTAAACGGGGGGGCCTTCCATGAGCAGTTCTTC. It is translated as CASSLNGGAFHEQFF.

The chain employs TRBV24-1 and TRBJ2-3; TRBD2 matches 10 bases. This CDR3 comprises 21 residues. Germline CDR1 is KGHDR and CDR2 is SFDVKD. The V and J ends lost 5 bases and 0 bases, in that order; junction bases with no gene match: 19. The CDR3 bases are TGTGCCACCAGTGGAGGGCCAACTAGCGGGGATAGAGTAATGAGCACAGATACGCAGTATTTT. Encoded protein: CATSGGPTSGDRVMSTDTQYF.

The rearrangement links TRBV14 to TRBJ1-2, with D unresolved. V dropped 2 bases and J dropped 1 base, with 11 bases sitting between them. The germline V gene encodes CDR1 SGHDN and CDR2 FVKESK. This CDR3 region has 15 residues. Here the CDR3 DNA reads TGTGCCAGCAGCCAACGTCCGGGTAGTAACTATGGCTACACCTTC. Amino acid sequence: CASSQRPGSNYGYTF.